This entry lists 8 T cell receptor beta chains sequenced from one sample in a study of breast tumors, draining lymph nodes, adjacent tissues. The lymph nodes were axillary draining lymph nodes from breast cancer patients. MiXCR, run by TCRdb on the multiplex PCR reads, gives a single entry per CDR3 protein. The table includes 200,000 or so distinct CDR3 sequences, roughly 31% detected once. Sequencing was performed on axillary lymph node tissue. The source of these receptors is a female donor with breast cancer. Some clones in this sample may be carry-over from other donors' samples.

In its sample, this clonotype was seen many times. The rearrangement links TRBV30 to TRBJ2-5; D gene ambiguous. Germline CDR1 GTSNPN, CDR2 SVGIG (reference sequence). V gave up 0 bases and J gave up 7 bases, with 6 bases separating them. The CDR3 is 11 residues long. CDR3 loop: CAWSVRVTQYF. In DNA form, the CDR3 reads TGTGCCTGGAGTGTACGAGTGACCCAGTACTTC. Based on the CDR3 plus reference TRBV30 and TRBJ2-5, the full variable domain is SQTIHQWPATLVQPVGSPLSLECTVEGTSNPNLYWYRQAAGRGLQLLFYSVGIGQISSEVPQNLSASRPQDRQFILSSKKLLLSDSGFYLCAWSVRVTQYFGPGTRLLVL.

The genes are TRBV4-2 and TRBJ2-7; TRBD1 is a possible D gene (6 bases). The germline CDR1 and CDR2 sequences are LGHNA and YNFKEQ. The CDR3 sequence is 15 residues long. Trimming left V 0 bases short and J 2 bases short, with 11 bases between. This chain's CDR3 is CASSQDSRGPYEQYF. Here the CDR3 DNA reads TGTGCCAGCAGCCAAGATAGCAGGGGCCCCTACGAGCAGTACTTC.

In the case of this clonotype: Just one base apart from a much larger clone, this may be a read error. Given the absence of the conserved phenylalanine or tryptophan at the CDR3 end, a read error is likely. V is TRBV7-8 and J is TRBJ2-7; TRBD2 might be the D (5 bases). Germline CDR1 and CDR2: SGHVS and FQNEAQ. The CDR3 sequence is 15 residues long. CDR3 amino acids: CASSLASGYSYGQYL. CDR3 sequence (DNA): TGTGCCAGCAGCTTAGCTTCGGGATACTCCTACGGGCAGTACCTC.

This clonotype occurred many times. This chain links TRBV20-1 with TRBJ2-3; 12 nucleotides line up with TRBD2. Per the germline V gene, CDR1 is DFQATT and CDR2 is SNEGSKA (reference sequence). This CDR3 comprises 19 residues. V lost 6 bases and J lost 1; bases outside the gene matches: 17. CDR3: CSAKPGLAGFSLRTDTQYF. CDR3 coding DNA: TGCAGTGCCAAACCAGGACTAGCGGGGTTCTCGCTTCGCACAGATACGCAGTATTTT.

This chain uses TRBV5-6 with TRBJ2-5; D is possibly TRBD2 (6 bases). Germline V gene sequence: CDR1 SGHDT, CDR2 YYEEEE. The CDR3 spans 15 residues. V dropped 0 bases and J dropped 4 bases, with 13 bases sitting between them. The DNA of the CDR3 is TGTGCCAGCAGCTTGGCACAGACCGGGGGAGAGACCCAGTACTTC. Translation: CASSLAQTGGETQYF. Together with reference TRBV5-6 and TRBJ2-5, the CDR3 gives the full variable domain: DAGVTQSPTHLIKTRGQQVTLRCSPKSGHDTVSWYQQALGQGPQFIFQYYEEEERQRGNFPDRFSGHQFPNYSSELNVNALLLGDSALYLCASSLAQTGGETQYFGPGTRLLVL.

Of note for this clonotype: Since the CDR3 does not end with the conserved phenylalanine or tryptophan, this likely comes from a read error. The CDR3 DNA reads TGTGCCAGTAGTATAACACTGTCACCGTATGGCTACACCCCC. It codes for CASSITLSPYGYTP. The V call is TRBV19, the J call TRBJ1-2; D gene unclear. The CDR3 is made up of 14 amino acids. With 2 bases removed from V and 5 bases from J, the gap between germline ends came to 12 bases. Germline lookup yields CDR1 LNHDA and CDR2 SQIVND (reference sequence).

This clonotype showed up just a few times. The gene calls are TRBV18 and TRBJ2-2; D is possibly TRBD2 (6 bases). The germline V gene has CDR1 KGHSH and CDR2 LQKENI. V lost 6 bases to trimming and J lost 0 bases, with 14 bases between them. The CDR3 contains 16 residues. CDR3 bases: TGTGCCAGCTCGCTAGCCGGGACTCCGAACACCGGGGAGCTGTTTTTT. It codes for CASSLAGTPNTGELFF.

Ten or more counts support this clonotype. CDR3 in DNA: TGTGCCAGCAGCAGAGAAGGGGCAGTACCCGGGGAGCTGTTTTTT. Its protein is CASSREGAVPGELFF. The genes are TRBV2 and TRBJ2-2, with a tentative D call TRBD1 (5 bases). This CDR3 is 15 amino acids long. Germline V CDR1 and CDR2: SNHLY, FYNNEI. The V and J ends lost 6 bases and 6 bases respectively, with 17 bases between them. The whole variable domain, remainder taken from reference TRBV2 and TRBJ2-2, is EPEVTQTPSHQVTQMGQEVILRCVPISNHLYFYWYRQILGQKVEFLVSFYNNEISEKSEIFDDQFSVERPDGSNFTLKIRSTKLEDSAMYFCASSREGAVPGELFFGEGSRLTVL.